The 9 T cell receptor beta chains in this list originate from one sample, sequenced in a study of cytomegalovirus exposure and HLA in healthy donors. Both 60 Vbeta primers and 13 Jbeta primers went into the PCR. Sequencing used immunoSEQ multiplex PCR; TCRdb keeps in-frame clones, though not all of them. This table holds 120,000 or so clones, about two thirds found once. Sequenced input: PBMCs. Source of these receptors: a man aged 25-40 years in good health and CMV-seronegative.

This sequence joins TRBV5-1 and TRBJ1-2; D perhaps matches TRBD1 (5 bases). From germline, CDR1 is SGHRS and CDR2 YFSETQ. This CDR3 contains 14 residues. Trimming cost V 4 bases and J 1 base, with 11 bases left between them. As DNA, the CDR3 is TGCGCCAGCAGCGAAGTACAGGTTAACTATGGCTACACCTTC. Translating gives CASSEVQVNYGYTF.

The V gene is TRBV27, the J gene TRBJ1-6; TRBD1 might be the D (5 bases). Germline CDR1 MNHEY, CDR2 SMNVEV (reference sequence). This CDR3 spans 18 amino acids. Trimming removed 4 bases at V and 4 bases at J, with 20 bases between. The CDR3 loop is CASSSLGQGKGYNSPLHF. In nucleotides, the CDR3 is TGTGCCAGCAGTTCCCTCGGGCAGGGTAAGGGGTATAATTCACCCCTCCACTTT.

The chain links TRBV5-1 to TRBJ1-4; 8 bases are a match to TRBD1. The CDR3 is 14 amino acids. V lost 4 bases and J lost 11; bases outside the gene matches: 10. In germline, CDR1 is SGHRS, CDR2 YFSETQ. The CDR3 protein is CASSPGQGGGKLFF. In DNA form, the CDR3 reads TGCGCCAGCAGCCCCGGACAGGGTGGTGGGAAACTGTTTTTT.

The rearrangement links TRBV5-1 to TRBJ1-2; D is perhaps TRBD1 (6 bases). The CDR3 sequence is 14 residues long. CDR1 is SGHRS and CDR2 is YFSETQ in the germline V gene. V was clipped by 1 base and J by 8 bases, with 15 bases between them. The CDR3 protein is CASSLSQGGMGYTF. The CDR3 coding sequence is TGCGCCAGCAGCTTGTCACAAGGGGGTATGGGCTACACCTTC.

The chain has TRBV7-3 and TRBJ1-2; perhaps TRBD1 as D (5 bases). This CDR3 contains 14 residues. The V gene lost 5 bases and the J gene lost 3 bases, with 13 bases spanning the gap. Looked up from germline, CDR1 is SGHTA and CDR2 is FQGTGA. This chain's CDR3 is CASSPGGVDYGYTF. The CDR3 DNA sequence: TGTGCCAGCAGCCCCGGGGGGGTTGACTATGGCTACACCTTC.

This chain uses TRBV5-6 with TRBJ1-2; 8 nucleotides agree with TRBD1. Germline V lookup: CDR1 SGHDT, CDR2 YYEEEE. J gave up 0 bases and V 4 bases, and 14 bases lay outside the gene matches. The CDR3 is 18 residues long. The CDR3 protein is CASSPLRDRTLANYGYTF. DNA for the CDR3: TGTGCCAGCAGCCCACTCCGGGACAGGACCCTAGCTAACTATGGCTACACCTTC.

The V gene is TRBV18, the J gene TRBJ2-7, with no clear D. The V end was cut by 6 bases, the J end by 7 bases, with 10 bases between. This CDR3 contains 11 residues. Germline V gene lookup returns CDR1 KGHSH and CDR2 LQKENI. CDR3 DNA sequence: TGTGCCAGCTCCGGGTACGTGGAGCAGTACTTC. It yields the protein CASSGYVEQYF. Drawing the rest from reference TRBV18 and TRBJ2-7, the complete variable domain is NAGVMQNPRHLVRRRGQEARLRCSPMKGHSHVYWYRQLPEEGLKFMVYLQKENIIDESGMPKERFSAEFPKEGPSILRIQQVVRGDSAAYFCASSGYVEQYFGPGTRLTVT.

This clone was detected only a few times. J is TRBJ1-2 and V is TRBV6-5, with 8 bases that match TRBD1. V gave up 5 bases and J gave up 3 bases; unmatched junction bases: 5. Germline CDR1 and CDR2: MNHEY and SVGAGI. The CDR3 has 14 amino acids. The CDR3 DNA follows: TGTGCCAGCAGTCGGACAGGGAGGGACTATGGCTACACCTTC. This codes for CASSRTGRDYGYTF.

The chain employs TRBV9 and TRBJ2-5; 9 bases map to TRBD1. The germline V gene encodes CDR1 SGDLS and CDR2 YYNGEE. The CDR3 contains 16 residues. The J segment lost 6 bases and the V segment lost 4 bases, leaving 13 bases of the junction unmatched. CDR3 in amino acids: CASSPYDRGILKTQYF. The CDR3 DNA reads TGTGCCAGCAGCCCATACGACAGGGGGATATTGAAGACCCAGTACTTC. Variable domain in full (rest from reference TRBV9 and TRBJ2-5): DSGVTQTPKHLITATGQRVTLRCSPRSGDLSVYWYQQSLDQGLQFLIQYYNGEERAKGNILERFSAQQFPDLHSELNLSSLELGDSALYFCASSPYDRGILKTQYFGPGTRLLVL.